This record concerns one T cell receptor (beta chain) sequence. Its antigen is still unknown. No base-level quality is on record; no much larger clone is a single base apart. This entry comes from a study of T cell repertoires in cytomegalovirus infection (dated by TCRdb to the late 2010s). The study in broad terms: Donor HLA type was relevant to the analysis, as public TCR beta signatures indicated carriage of CMV infection together with the matching HLA type. Broader findings and caveats from the paper: In the ex vivo response, HLA-C-restricted CMV-specific TCR beta clonotypes were dominant, and in two of eight donors the single most frequent clonotype came from this HLA-C-restricted group. Carriers of CMV infection plus the relevant HLA type were discriminated by the cumulative frequency of public TCR beta family members in the study cohort and in an independent roughly 400-donor cohort.

V lost 5 bases and J lost 10 bases; the stretch between them is 18 bases long. Including cysteine and phenylalanine, the CDR3 has 15 amino acids. This entry keeps only the CDR3 DNA: 45 bases, framed from base 1. The CDR1 and CDR2 encoded by the germline V gene (reference sequence) are SEHNR and FQNEAQ. The sequencing machine was an Illumina HiSeq 1500. TCRdb reworked the public reads: Q25 trimming with fastp, MiXCR clone assembly, productive beta chains retained. Rows are unified per CDR3 protein, each entry keeping the most common DNA and genes. The sample table holds nearly 650,000 distinct CDR3 sequences, of which 20% to 25% were seen once. The ten largest make up 8% of the sample.

Here the chain combines TRBV7-9 and TRBJ1-6; the D region possibly corresponds to TRBD1 (6 bases align). This clonotype originated in a human donor in good health (CMV status not recorded). Some clones in this sample may be carry-over from other donors' samples. Sequencing used CD8+ T cells from PBMCs. The bases read TGTGCCAGCAGCACCGGACAGCAATCGGGGTCACCCCTCCACTTT. It specifies CASSTGQQSGSPLHF.